This is a list of T cell receptor beta chains from one sample in a study of tumor-infiltrating lymphocytes in primary liver carcinoma. TCRdb re-derived calls from the multiplex PCR reads in MiXCR, one entry per CDR3 protein. The data show 120,000 or so distinct CDR3 sequences, around 62% seen once. Sequenced: liver tumor tissue from sampling region 1. The receptors were sampled from a woman aged 60 to 75 with primary liver carcinoma and hepatitis B virus infection. Each CDR3 is given with its conserved first and last residue. The D gene is left open where the match is weak. Clone size is shown for a subset of rows, as once, few, many or a class of expanded clone.

TRBJ2-5	TRBV20-1	.	.	TGCAGTGCCCCGGGACAGCGGGTGGGAGAGACCCAGTACTTC	CSAPGQRVGETQYF
TRBJ2-2	TRBV4-1	TRBD2	many	TGCGCCAGCAGCCCACGACTAGCGGCGAACACCGGGGAGCTGTTTTTT	CASSPRLAANTGELFF
TRBJ2-1	TRBV7-3	.	.	TGTGCCAGCAGCCGGGACTACAATGAGCAGTTCTTC	CASSRDYNEQFF
TRBJ1-5	TRBV11-2	.	medium-sized	TGTGCCAGCAGCTCAGGACCGTTTTCGCCCCAGCATTTT	CASSSGPFSPQHF
TRBJ1-2	TRBV5-4	.	many	TGTGCCAGCAGCTTGGCCCTGGCAGGGGAGGATGGCTACACCTTC	CASSLALAGEDGYTF
TRBJ1-5	TRBV28	.	.	TGTGCCAGCACCCTCGGGGGCTTTCAGCCCCAGCATTTT	CASTLGGFQPQHF
TRBJ2-1	TRBV11-1	.	.	TGTACCAGCAGCTTAAGGGGGACGACCTACATTGAGCAGTTCTTC	CTSSLRGTTYIEQFF
TRBJ2-3	TRBV4-1	.	many	TGCGCCAGCAGCCAAGAGAGGTGGGGGGACACAGATACGCAGTATTTT	CASSQERWGDTDTQYF
TRBJ2-6	TRBV5-1	.	.	TGCGCCAGCTCCTTTCTGAATTTAGCCCAGCCCGACTCTGGGGCCAACGTCCTGACTTTC	CASSFLNLAQPDSGANVLTF
TRBJ2-7	TRBV7-9	TRBD2	.	TGTGCCAGCAGCCAAAGGACTAGCGGGAGCCCCTACGAGCAGTACTTC	CASSQRTSGSPYEQYF
TRBJ1-3	TRBV12-3/TRBV12-4	.	.	TGTGTCACCATACATAGTACCTCTGGAAACACCATATATTTT	CVTIHSTSGNTIYF
TRBJ2-3	TRBV11-2	.	few	TGTGCCAGCAGCCCCCACTTGGAGGCAGATACGCAGTATTTT	CASSPHLEADTQYF
TRBJ2-5	TRBV5-4	TRBD2	many	TGTGCCAGCAGCTGGCGGGAGGAGGAAGAGACCCAGTACTTC	CASSWREEEETQYF
TRBJ2-2	TRBV12-3/TRBV12-4	.	.	TGTGCCAGCAGTCCAAGCAAGGGCACCGGGGAGCTGTTTTTT	CASSPSKGTGELFF
TRBJ2-1	TRBV12-3/TRBV12-4	.	many	TGTGCCAGCAGCCGCCTTGCCAATGAGCAGTTCTTC	CASSRLANEQFF
TRBJ2-7	TRBV29-1	TRBD1	.	TGCAGCATGCAGGACAGGGGGCGTGCCTCGGAGCAGTACTTC	CSMQDRGRASEQYF
TRBJ2-3	TRBV5-4	TRBD2	many	TGTGCCAGCAGCTTCCCTCGACTAGCAGAGGGCCTCGGTACGCAGTATTTT	CASSFPRLAEGLGTQYF
TRBJ1-2	TRBV7-9	.	.	TGTGCCAGCAGCCCGTATGGAAGGGGGGGCAAAGACTATGGCTACACCTTC	CASSPYGRGGKDYGYTF
TRBJ2-2	TRBV11-2	.	.	TGTGCCAGCAGCCCCGACAAGGTCGCCGTGGAGCTGTTTTTT	CASSPDKVAVELFF
TRBJ1-2	TRBV5-6	TRBD1	.	TGTGCCAGCAGCCCCCGCAGGGGGCAGGGCTATGGCTACACCTTC	CASSPRRGQGYGYTF
TRBJ2-1	TRBV5-1	.	once	TGCGCCAGCAAGAAGGGGACTGGTTACAGTGAGCAGTTCTTC	CASKKGTGYSEQFF
TRBJ2-1	TRBV7-8	.	.	TGTGTCAGCAGCTTCCCCGGGTCGGGCAATGAGCAGTTCTTC	CVSSFPGSGNEQFF
TRBJ1-1	TRBV5-6	.	many	TGTGCCAGCAGCTTCCAGGAGGGCACTGAAGCTTTCTTT	CASSFQEGTEAFF
TRBJ2-3	TRBV4-2	.	many	TGTGCCAGCAGCCAGGCAGATACGCAGTATTTT	CASSQADTQYF
TRBJ1-1	TRBV29-1	.	many	TGCAGCGTTGTCGGGGGAGTTAGGACTGAAGCTTTCTTT	CSVVGGVRTEAFF
TRBJ1-2	TRBV14	.	.	TGTGTCAGCAGCCAAGGACAGTCCTATGGCTACACCTTC	CVSSQGQSYGYTF
TRBJ2-3	TRBV5-6	.	.	TGTGCCAGCAGCTTCGCCCGGAGCACAGATACGCTGTATTTT	CASSFARSTDTLYF
TRBJ2-2	TRBV30	TRBD1	once	TGTGCCTGGAGACCACAGGGACAGGTTAAAACCGCCGGGGAGCTGTTTTTT	CAWRPQGQVKTAGELFF
TRBJ2-7	TRBV28	.	.	TGTGCCAGCAGCTCCCTTGAGGGGGGGAGGAGCACCTACGAGCAGTACTTC	CASSSLEGGRSTYEQYF
TRBJ2-1	TRBV11-3	TRBD2	.	TGTGCCAGCAGCTTAGGAACTAGCGGAGGATTCAATGAGCAGTTCTTC	CASSLGTSGGFNEQFF
TRBJ2-3	TRBV7-9	TRBD2	.	TGTGCCAGCTGCCGGACTAGCGGGGGGAGCACAGATACGCAGTATTTT	CASCRTSGGSTDTQYF
TRBJ2-7	TRBV28	.	.	TGTGCCAGCACCCCCGCAGGAGGCAGGGGAGACCGTAGAAACTACGAGCAGTACTTC	CASTPAGGRGDRRNYEQYF
TRBJ2-3	TRBV19	TRBD2	few	TGTGCCAGTAGTCCCGAGCGGGGAGGGCCAGATACGCAGTATTTT	CASSPERGGPDTQYF
TRBJ2-2	TRBV6-5	.	.	TGTGCCAACAGTTACACTCGGGGCAGCACCGGGGAGCTGTTTTTT	CANSYTRGSTGELFF
TRBJ2-2	TRBV10-3	.	many	TGTGCCATCAGGGGAGCGGAAACGAACACCGGGGAGCTGTTTTTT	CAIRGAETNTGELFF
TRBJ2-7	TRBV18	TRBD1	.	TGTGCCAACTCACCGTATGAGACAGGGGTCGAGCAGTACTTC	CANSPYETGVEQYF
TRBJ1-6	TRBV12-3/TRBV12-4	.	many	TGTGCCAGCAGTCTACAAGACTGGATGGATTCACCCCTCCACTTT	CASSLQDWMDSPLHF
TRBJ2-7	TRBV14	TRBD2	once	TGTGCCAGCAGCCAAGGCCTTACGGGAGGTTCCGAGCAGTACTTC	CASSQGLTGGSEQYF
TRBJ2-1	TRBV12-5	TRBD2	.	TGTGCTAGTGGTCCCCTCGGGGGACTAGCGGCCGTAAGCCACAGGAAGGATGAGCAGTTCTTC	CASGPLGGLAAVSHRKDEQFF
TRBJ2-1	TRBV11-1	TRBD1	.	TGTGCCAGCAGCTTTAAAGGGGGCGGTGTCTCAAGGGAGTTCTTC	CASSFKGGGVSREFF
TRBJ1-5	TRBV5-5	.	.	TGTGCCAGCAGCTTCACGGCGGGACGGGACAATCAGCCCCAGCATTTT	CASSFTAGRDNQPQHF
TRBJ2-6	TRBV14	TRBD1	.	TGTGCCAGCAGCCAAGTAGGGACAGGGTCTGGGGCCAACGCCCTGACTTTC	CASSQVGTGSGANALTF
TRBJ1-2	TRBV28	.	once	TGTGCCAGCAGGGTGGGGCAGGACTATGGCTACACCTTC	CASRVGQDYGYTF
TRBJ2-1	TRBV12-3/TRBV12-4	TRBD2	many	TGTGCCAGCAGATGGGGGGGAGGGCGATACAATGAGCAGTTCTTC	CASRWGGGRYNEQFF
TRBJ2-2	TRBV11-2	.	.	TGTGCCCACAGCCCTAGAACAGCGTTAAACACCGGGGAGCTGTCTTTT	CAHSPRTALNTGELSF
TRBJ1-1	TRBV12-3/TRBV12-4	.	many	TGTGCCAGCAGACCGCGACGGGAAAGTGAAGCTTTCTTT	CASRPRRESEAFF
TRBJ2-2	TRBV29-1	.	.	TGCAGCATTGATTCGATTAACACCGGGGAGCTGTTTTTT	CSIDSINTGELFF
TRBJ2-7	TRBV11-2	TRBD1	.	TGTTCCAGCAGCGACCACGACAGGGGCGACTACGAGCAGTACTTC	CSSSDHDRGDYEQYF
TRBJ2-1	TRBV11-2	.	.	TGCGCCAGCAGCCAGCAGCGGAGCTCCTACAGTGAGCAGTTCTTC	CASSQQRSSYSEQFF
TRBJ2-1	TRBV7-3	.	.	TGTGCCAGCAGCAAACAGGGTTTGGGATCCTACAATGAGCAGTTCTTC	CASSKQGLGSYNEQFF
TRBJ2-3	TRBV11-3	TRBD1	.	TGTGCCAGTAGCCTTGGGACACCGGGGACAGATACGCGGTATTTT	CASSLGTPGTDTRYF
TRBJ1-4	TRBV29-1	.	.	TGCAGCGTTGAAGGCAGCAGGAGATGTGAAAAACTGTTTTTT	CSVEGSRRCEKLFF
TRBJ2-7	TRBV29-1	TRBD2	many	TGCAGCGTTGAAGGCGGGAGTGCCTACGAGCAGTACTTC	CSVEGGSAYEQYF
TRBJ1-4	TRBV10-2	.	many	TGCGCCAGCAGTGATCGGGGGGCGCAAAGTGAAAAACTGTTTTTT	CASSDRGAQSEKLFF
TRBJ2-3	TRBV6-5	TRBD2	.	TGTGCCAGCAGTAAGCGGGGGCTAACGAATATCATGCGGGGCACAGATACGCAGTATTTT	CASSKRGLTNIMRGTDTQYF
TRBJ2-7	TRBV28	TRBD2	few	TGTGCCAGCAGTTTAGCAGGGCTAGCGGGACAATACGAGCAGTACTTC	CASSLAGLAGQYEQYF
TRBJ2-7	TRBV7-6	.	.	TGTGCCAGCAGTCCCCGCTCCTACGAGCAGTACTTC	CASSPRSYEQYF
TRBJ1-5	TRBV10-3	.	once	TGTGCCATCGCGAGGGCAGGGGATAGCAATCAGCCCCAGCATTTT	CAIARAGDSNQPQHF
TRBJ1-2	TRBV11-2	.	few	TGTGCCGGGAGCCAAGTCCTGGGGGAAAGGGATGGCTACACCTTC	CAGSQVLGERDGYTF
TRBJ2-3	TRBV29-1	.	.	TGCAGCGTTCAAGATCGTCTAGCTGGTGTGGGGGATACGCAGTATTTT	CSVQDRLAGVGDTQYF